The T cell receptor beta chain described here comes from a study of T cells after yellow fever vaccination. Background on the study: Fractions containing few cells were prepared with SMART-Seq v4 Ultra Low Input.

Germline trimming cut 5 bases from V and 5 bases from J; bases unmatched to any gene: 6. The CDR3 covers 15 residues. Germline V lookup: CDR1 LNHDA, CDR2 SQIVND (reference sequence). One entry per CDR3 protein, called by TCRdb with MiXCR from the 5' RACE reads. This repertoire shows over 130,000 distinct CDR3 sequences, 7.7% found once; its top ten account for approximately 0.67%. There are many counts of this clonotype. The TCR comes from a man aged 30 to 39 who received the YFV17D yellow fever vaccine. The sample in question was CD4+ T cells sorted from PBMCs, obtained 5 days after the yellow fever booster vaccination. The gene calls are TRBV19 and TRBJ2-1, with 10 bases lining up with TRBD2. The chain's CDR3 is CASSVGLAVNNEQFF. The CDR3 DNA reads TGTGCCAGTAGTGTCGGACTAGCGGTTAACAATGAGCAGTTCTTC.